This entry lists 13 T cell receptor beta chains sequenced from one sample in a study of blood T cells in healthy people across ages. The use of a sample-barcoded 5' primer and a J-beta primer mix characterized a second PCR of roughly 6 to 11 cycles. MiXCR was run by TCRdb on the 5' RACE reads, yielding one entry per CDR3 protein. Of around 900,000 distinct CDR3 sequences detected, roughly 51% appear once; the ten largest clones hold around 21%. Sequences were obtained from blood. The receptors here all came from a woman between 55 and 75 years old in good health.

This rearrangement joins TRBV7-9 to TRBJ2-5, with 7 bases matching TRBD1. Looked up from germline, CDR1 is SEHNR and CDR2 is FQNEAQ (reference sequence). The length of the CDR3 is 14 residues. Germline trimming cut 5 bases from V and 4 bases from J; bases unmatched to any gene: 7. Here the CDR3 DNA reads TGTGCCAGCAGCAGAACAGGGGAATTAGAGACCCAGTACTTC. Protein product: CASSRTGELETQYF.

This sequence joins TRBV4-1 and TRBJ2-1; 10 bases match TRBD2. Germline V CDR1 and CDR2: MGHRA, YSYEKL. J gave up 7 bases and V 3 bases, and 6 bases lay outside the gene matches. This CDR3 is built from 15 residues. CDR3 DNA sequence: TGCGCCAGCAGCCACCCCGGACTAGCGGAAAATGAGCAGTTCTTC. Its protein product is CASSHPGLAENEQFF.

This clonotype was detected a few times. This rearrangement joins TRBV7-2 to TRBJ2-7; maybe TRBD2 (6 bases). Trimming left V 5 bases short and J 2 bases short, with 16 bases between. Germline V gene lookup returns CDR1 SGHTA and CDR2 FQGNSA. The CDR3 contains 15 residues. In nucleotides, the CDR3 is TGTGCCAGCAGCCGGACCGTCGGGAGCCCCTACGAGCAGTACTTC. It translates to CASSRTVGSPYEQYF.

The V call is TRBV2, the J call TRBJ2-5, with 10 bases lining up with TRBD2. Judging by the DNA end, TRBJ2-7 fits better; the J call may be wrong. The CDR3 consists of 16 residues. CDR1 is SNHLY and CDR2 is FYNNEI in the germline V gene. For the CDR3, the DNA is TGTGCCAGCAGCCTAGCGGCGCTAGCGGGAGTGTACGAGCAGTACTTC. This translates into CASSLAALAGVYEQYF.

CDR3 DNA: TGTGCCAGCAGCCTCGGCCGGGACTGGACCTCTTACGAGCAGTACTTC. Amino acids: CASSLGRDWTSYEQYF. The chain combines TRBV7-9 with TRBJ2-7; D is perhaps TRBD2 (6 bases). Germline V gene sequence: CDR1 SEHNR, CDR2 FQNEAQ (reference sequence). V lost 5 bases and J 4 bases, leaving 21 bases between the germline ends. CDR3 length: 16 residues.

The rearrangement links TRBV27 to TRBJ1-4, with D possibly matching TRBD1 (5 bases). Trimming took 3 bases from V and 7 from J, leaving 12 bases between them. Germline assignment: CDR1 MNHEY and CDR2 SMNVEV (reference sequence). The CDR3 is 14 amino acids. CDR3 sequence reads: CASSFSGIGEKLFF. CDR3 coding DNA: TGTGCCAGCAGTTTCTCAGGGATTGGTGAAAAACTGTTTTTT.

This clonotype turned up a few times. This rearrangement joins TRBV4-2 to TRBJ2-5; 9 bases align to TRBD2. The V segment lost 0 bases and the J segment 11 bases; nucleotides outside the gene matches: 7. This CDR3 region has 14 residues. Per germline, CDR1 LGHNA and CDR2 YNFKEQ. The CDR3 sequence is CASSQETSGTRQYF. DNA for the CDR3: TGTGCCAGCAGCCAAGAGACTAGCGGTACACGGCAGTACTTC.

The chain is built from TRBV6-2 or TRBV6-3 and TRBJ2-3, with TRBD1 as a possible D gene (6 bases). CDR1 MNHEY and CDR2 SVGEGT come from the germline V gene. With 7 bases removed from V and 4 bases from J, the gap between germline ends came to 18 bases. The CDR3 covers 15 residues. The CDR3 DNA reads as TGTGCCAGCAAAGGATCGGGCAGGGGTCCAGATACGCAGTATTTT. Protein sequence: CASKGSGRGPDTQYF.

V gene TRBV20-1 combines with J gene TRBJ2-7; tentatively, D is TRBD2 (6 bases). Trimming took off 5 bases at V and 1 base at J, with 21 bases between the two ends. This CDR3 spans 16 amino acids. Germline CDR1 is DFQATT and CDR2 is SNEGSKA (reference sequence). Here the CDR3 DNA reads TGCAGTGCTTCCACCGTTCGTAGCGGAACATCCTACGAGCAGTACTTC. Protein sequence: CSASTVRSGTSYEQYF.

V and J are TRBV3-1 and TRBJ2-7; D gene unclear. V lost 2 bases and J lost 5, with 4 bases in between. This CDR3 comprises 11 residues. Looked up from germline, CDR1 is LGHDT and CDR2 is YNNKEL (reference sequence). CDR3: CASSQLDEQYF. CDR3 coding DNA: TGTGCCAGCAGCCAACTGGACGAGCAGTACTTC.

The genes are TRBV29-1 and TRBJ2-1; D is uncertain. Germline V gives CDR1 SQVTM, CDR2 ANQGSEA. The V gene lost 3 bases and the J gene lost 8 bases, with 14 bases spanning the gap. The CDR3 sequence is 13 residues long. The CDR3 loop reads CSVEARIGDEQFF. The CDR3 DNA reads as TGCAGCGTTGAGGCCCGGATAGGCGATGAGCAGTTCTTC.

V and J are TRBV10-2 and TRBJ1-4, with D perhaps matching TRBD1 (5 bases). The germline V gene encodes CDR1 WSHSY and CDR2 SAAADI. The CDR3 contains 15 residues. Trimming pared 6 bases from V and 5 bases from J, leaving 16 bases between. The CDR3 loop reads CASRESRVSNEKLFF. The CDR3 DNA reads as TGCGCCAGCAGAGAGAGCAGGGTCTCGAATGAAAAACTGTTTTTT.

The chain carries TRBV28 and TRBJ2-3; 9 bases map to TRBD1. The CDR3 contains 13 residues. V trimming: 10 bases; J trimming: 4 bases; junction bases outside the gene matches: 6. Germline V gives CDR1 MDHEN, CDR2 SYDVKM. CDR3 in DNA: TGTGCCACCCAACAGGGGGCCGCAGATACGCAGTATTTT. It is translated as CATQQGAADTQYF.